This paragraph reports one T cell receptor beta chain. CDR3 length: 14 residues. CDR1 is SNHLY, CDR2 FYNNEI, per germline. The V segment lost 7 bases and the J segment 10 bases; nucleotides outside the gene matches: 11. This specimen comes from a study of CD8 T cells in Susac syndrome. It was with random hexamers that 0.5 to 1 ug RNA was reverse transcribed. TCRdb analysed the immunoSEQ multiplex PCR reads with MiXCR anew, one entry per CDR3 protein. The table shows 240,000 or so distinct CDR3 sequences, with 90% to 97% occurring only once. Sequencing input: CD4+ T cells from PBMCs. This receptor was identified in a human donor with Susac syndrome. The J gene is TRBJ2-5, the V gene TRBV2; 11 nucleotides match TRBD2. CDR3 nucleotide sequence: TGTGCCAGCATATTACTAGCGGGAGTTTTGAGCCAGTACTTC. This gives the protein CASILLAGVLSQYF.